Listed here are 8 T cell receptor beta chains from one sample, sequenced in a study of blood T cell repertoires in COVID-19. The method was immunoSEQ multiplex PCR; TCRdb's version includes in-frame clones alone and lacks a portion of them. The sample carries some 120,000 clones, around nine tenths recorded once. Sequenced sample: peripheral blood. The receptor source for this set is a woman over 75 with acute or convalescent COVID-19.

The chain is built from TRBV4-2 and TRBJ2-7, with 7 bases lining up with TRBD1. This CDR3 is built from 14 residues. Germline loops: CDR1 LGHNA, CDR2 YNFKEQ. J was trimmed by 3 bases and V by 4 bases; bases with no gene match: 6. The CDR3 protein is CASSLPGQNYEQYF. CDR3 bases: TGTGCCAGCAGCCTACCGGGACAGAACTACGAGCAGTACTTC.

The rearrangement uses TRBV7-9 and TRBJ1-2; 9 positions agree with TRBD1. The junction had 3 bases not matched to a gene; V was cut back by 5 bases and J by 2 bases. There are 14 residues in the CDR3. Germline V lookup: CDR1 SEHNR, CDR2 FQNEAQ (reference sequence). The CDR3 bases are TGTGCCAGCAGCCTCGGACAGGGGAACTATGGCTACACCTTC. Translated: CASSLGQGNYGYTF.

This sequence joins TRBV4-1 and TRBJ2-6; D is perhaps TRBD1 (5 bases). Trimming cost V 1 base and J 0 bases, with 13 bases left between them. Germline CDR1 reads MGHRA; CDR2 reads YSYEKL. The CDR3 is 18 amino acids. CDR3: CASSQGTSTSSGANVLTF. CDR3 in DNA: TGCGCCAGCAGCCAAGGGACATCTACCAGCTCTGGGGCCAACGTCCTGACTTTC.

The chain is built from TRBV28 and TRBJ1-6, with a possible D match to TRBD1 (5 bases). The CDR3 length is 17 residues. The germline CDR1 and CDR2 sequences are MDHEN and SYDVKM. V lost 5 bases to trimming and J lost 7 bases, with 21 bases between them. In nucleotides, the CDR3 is TGTGCCAGCAGTCCTCGTGGGGCGAGACTCGTAAATTCACCCCTCCACTTT. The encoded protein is CASSPRGARLVNSPLHF.

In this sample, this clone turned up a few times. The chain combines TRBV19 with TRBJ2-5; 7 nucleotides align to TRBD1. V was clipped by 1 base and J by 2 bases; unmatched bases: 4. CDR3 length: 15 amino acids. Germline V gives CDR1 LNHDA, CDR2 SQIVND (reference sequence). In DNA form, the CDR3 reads TGTGCCAGTAGTATAGGTGACAGGGAGCAAGAGACCCAGTACTTC. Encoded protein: CASSIGDREQETQYF.

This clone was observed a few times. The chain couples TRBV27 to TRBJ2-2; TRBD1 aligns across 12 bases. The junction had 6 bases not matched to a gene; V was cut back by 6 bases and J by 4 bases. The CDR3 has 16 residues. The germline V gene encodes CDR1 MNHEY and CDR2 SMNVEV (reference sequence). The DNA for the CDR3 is TGTGCCAGCAGGCGGGACAGGGGGCTCAGCACCGGGGAGCTGTTTTTT. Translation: CASRRDRGLSTGELFF.

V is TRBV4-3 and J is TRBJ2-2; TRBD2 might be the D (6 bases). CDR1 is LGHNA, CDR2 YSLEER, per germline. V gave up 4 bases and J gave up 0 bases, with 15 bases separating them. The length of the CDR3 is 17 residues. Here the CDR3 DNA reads TGCGCCAGCAGCCCCTATCCCGGGGGAGCGAACACCGGGGAGCTGTTTTTT. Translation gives CASSPYPGGANTGELFF.

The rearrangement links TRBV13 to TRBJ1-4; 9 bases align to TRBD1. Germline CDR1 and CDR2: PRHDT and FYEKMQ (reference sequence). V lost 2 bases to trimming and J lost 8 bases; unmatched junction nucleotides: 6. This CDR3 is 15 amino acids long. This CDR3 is CASSLKGQGGEKLFF. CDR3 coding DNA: TGTGCCAGCAGCTTAAAGGGACAGGGAGGCGAAAAACTGTTTTTT.